This entry concerns a single TCR beta chain. This clone has just one count. Its antigen has not been determined. No base qualities exist here, and no much larger clone lies one base off it. The sample comes from a study of OX40 agonist ivuxolimab in advanced cancers. With regard to the full study: Ivuxolimab was a fully human IgG2 agonistic monoclonal antibody targeting the costimulatory receptor OX40 (CD134). Intravenous ivuxolimab was administered to patients every 2 weeks at six dose levels: 0.01, 0.1, 0.3, 1.5, 3 and 10 mg/kg. Among the approximately 50 dose-escalation patients, about 19 had hepatocellular carcinoma, about 15 melanoma, 9 renal cell carcinoma and 9 head and neck cancer. In the dose-escalation cohort, around four fifths of patients were male, and the mean age was approximately 60 years, with a range of roughly 20 to 80. Patients were allowed to have had prior anti-PD-1, anti-PD-L1 or anti-CTLA-4 therapy, and approximately 41% of the dose-escalation patients had previously received checkpoint inhibitors. Partial responses were achieved by three dose-escalation patients, of whom one had hepatocellular carcinoma and two had cutaneous melanoma. Peripheral TCRbeta sequencing aimed to test whether ivuxolimab altered TCR sequence diversity and caused clonal T-cell expansion. The paper describes the monotherapy dose-escalation part (N = 52 patients) of the phase I trial of ivuxolimab.

Genomic DNA was isolated from the sorted cells so that the TCRbeta CDR3 region could be sequenced. TCRbeta CDR3 regions were sequenced using the immunoSEQ Assay. The table was pulled from immuneACCESS by TCRdb, which kept in-frame rearrangements only. Such tables lose some clones; where checked, under half of the loss comes from unresolved V genes, and the rest has no known cause. The sample records fewer than 70,000 clones, about 90% of which are singletons. The ten top clones hold approximately 3.9% of the sample. The full study reports these points: Which antigens the clonally expanded peripheral T cells were specific for was not determined. In partial responders in the 0.1-3.0 mg/kg groups, normalized peripheral clonal expansion was found to be among the lowest, especially among CD8+ T cells. At doses of 0.1 to 3.0 mg/kg, clonal expansion of both CD4+ and CD8+ T cells in blood was seen between baseline and week 6. Low levels of normalized T-cell clonal expansion were also seen in some nonresponding patients. After ivuxolimab, more expanded clones were found on average in CD8+ T cells than in CD4+ T cells.

Its CDR3 holds 15 amino acids, cysteine through phenylalanine. Just the 45-base CDR3 DNA is kept, in frame starting at base 1. Patients with a history of autoimmune disease or receiving systemic immunosuppression were excluded from the trial. In every dose cohort, peripheral blood was drawn for TCR sequencing at baseline, cycle 4 day 1, and cycle 7 day 1. The samples were drawn from a first-in-human, open-label, multicenter phase I dose-escalation trial of ivuxolimab. Adults with locally advanced or metastatic head and neck squamous cell, hepatocellular, melanoma or renal cell carcinoma were enrolled in the trial. Before TCR sequencing, CD4+ T cells and CD8+ T cells from peripheral blood were sorted into separate populations.

The source of this sequence is an adult with an advanced solid tumor such as melanoma, head and neck, liver or kidney cancer. Sequenced here: CD4+ or CD8+ T cells sorted from blood, sampled in a trial of the OX40 agonist ivuxolimab. The chain is made from TRBV21-1 and TRBJ1-4; the listed D gene, TRBD1, was not tested against the DNA. TRBV21-1 counts as a pseudogene. CDR3 loop: CASSKRTGGNEKLFF. The nucleotide sequence is TGTGCCAGCAGCAAACGGACAGGAGGAAATGAAAAACTGTTTTTT.